A selection of T cell receptor beta chains follows, all from one sample in a study of CD8 T cells in Susac syndrome. TCRdb recomputed calls from the immunoSEQ multiplex PCR reads with MiXCR, one row per CDR3 protein. The data hold around 81,000 distinct CDR3 sequences, with 94% observed a single time. The sequenced sample was CD8+ T cells from PBMCs. Receptors were obtained from a human donor with Susac syndrome. Both conserved end residues are part of each CDR3. D genes are given only for firm matches. Rows may omit the clone size; those that give it use once, few, many or a size class.

V: TRBV29-1
J: TRBJ1-2
D: -
size: -
CDR3: CSVEDPGDHGYTF
DNA: TGCAGCGTTGAAGATCCAGGAGATCATGGCTACACCTTC

V: TRBV18
J: TRBJ2-7
D: TRBD2
size: -
CDR3: CASSPSGGPQHEQYF
DNA: TGTGCCAGCTCACCGTCGGGGGGGCCTCAGCACGAGCAGTACTTC

V: TRBV30
J: TRBJ2-1
D: -
size: -
CDR3: CAWSGGEREQFF
DNA: TGTGCCTGGAGTGGAGGGGAACGTGAGCAGTTCTTC

V: TRBV7-9
J: TRBJ2-4
D: TRBD1
size: once
CDR3: CASSLGTGEGRIQYF
DNA: TGTGCCAGCAGCTTAGGGACAGGGGAGGGGCGCATTCAGTACTTC

V: TRBV5-8
J: TRBJ2-5
D: -
size: -
CDR3: CASSLEEAEETQYF
DNA: TGTGCCAGCAGCTTGGAAGAGGCGGAAGAGACCCAGTACTTC

V: TRBV29-1
J: TRBJ1-1
D: -
size: -
CDR3: CSVEGRENTEAFF
DNA: TGCAGCGTTGAGGGCAGGGAGAACACTGAAGCTTTCTTT

V: TRBV19
J: TRBJ1-1
D: TRBD1
size: once
CDR3: CASSLGQTSTEAFF
DNA: TGTGCCAGTAGTTTGGGACAGACGAGCACTGAAGCTTTCTTT

V: TRBV30
J: TRBJ2-7
D: -
size: -
CDR3: CAWSEGFTYEQYF
DNA: TGTGCCTGGAGTGAGGGGTTCACCTACGAGCAGTACTTC

V: TRBV5-4
J: TRBJ2-1
D: TRBD2
size: -
CDR3: CASSLEAGAVRDEQFF
DNA: TGTGCCAGCAGCTTGGAGGCGGGAGCGGTGAGGGATGAGCAGTTCTTC

V: TRBV4-3
J: TRBJ2-7
D: -
size: -
CDR3: CASSPRQGLFYEQYF
DNA: TGCGCCAGCAGCCCCAGGCAGGGCCTCTTCTACGAGCAGTACTTC

V: TRBV9
J: TRBJ2-7
D: -
size: -
CDR3: CASSVGVETYEQYF
DNA: TGTGCCAGCAGCGTAGGCGTAGAGACCTACGAGCAGTACTTC